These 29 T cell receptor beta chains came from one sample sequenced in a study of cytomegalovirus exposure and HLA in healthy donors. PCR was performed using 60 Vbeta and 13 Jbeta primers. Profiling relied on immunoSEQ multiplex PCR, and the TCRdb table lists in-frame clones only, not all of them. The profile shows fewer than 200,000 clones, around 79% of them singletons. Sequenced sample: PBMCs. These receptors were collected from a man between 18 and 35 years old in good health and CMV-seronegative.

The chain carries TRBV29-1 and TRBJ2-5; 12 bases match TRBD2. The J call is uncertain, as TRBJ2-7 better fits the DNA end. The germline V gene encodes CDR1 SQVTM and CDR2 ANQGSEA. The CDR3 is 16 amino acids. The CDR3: CSAGWASGRAGYEQYF. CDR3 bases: TGCAGCGCGGGTTGGGCTAGCGGGAGGGCCGGGTACGAGCAGTACTTC.

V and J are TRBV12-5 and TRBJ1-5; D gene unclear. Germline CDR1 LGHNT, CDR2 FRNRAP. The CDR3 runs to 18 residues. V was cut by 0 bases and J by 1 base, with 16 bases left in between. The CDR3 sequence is CASGLVLPLSGSNQPQHF. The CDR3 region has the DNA TGTGCTAGTGGTTTGGTACTACCGCTTTCGGGGAGCAATCAGCCCCAGCATTTT.

CDR3: CASSLGGLAGDEQYF. DNA of the CDR3: TGCGCCAGCAGCTTGGGCGGGCTAGCGGGAGACGAGCAGTACTTC. The gene calls are TRBV5-1 and TRBJ2-7; 10 bases agree with TRBD2. There are 15 residues in the CDR3. CDR1 and CDR2 from the germline V gene are SGHRS and YFSETQ. The V gene end was trimmed by 0 bases and the J gene end by 5 bases; junction bases not matched to a gene: 5.

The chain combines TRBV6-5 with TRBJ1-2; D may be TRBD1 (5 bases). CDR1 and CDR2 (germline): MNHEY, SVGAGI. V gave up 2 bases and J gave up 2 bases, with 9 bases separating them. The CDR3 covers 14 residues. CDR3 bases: TGTGCCAGCAGTTACGACAGCAAAAACTATGGCTACACCTTC. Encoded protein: CASSYDSKNYGYTF.

CDR3 bases: TGTGCCAGCAGCTTATCCCGGGGGGAGCTGTTTTTT. Translated: CASSLSRGELFF. This chain uses TRBV7-9 with TRBJ2-2; D remains unclear. This CDR3 region has 12 residues. Trimming removed 2 bases at V and 8 bases at J, with 6 bases between. Germline CDR1 SEHNR, CDR2 FQNEAQ (reference sequence).

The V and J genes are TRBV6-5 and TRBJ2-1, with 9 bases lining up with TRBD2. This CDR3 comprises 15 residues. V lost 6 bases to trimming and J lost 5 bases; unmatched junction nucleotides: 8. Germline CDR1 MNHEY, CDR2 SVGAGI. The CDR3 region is CASSYRTSVHNEQFF. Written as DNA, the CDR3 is TGTGCCAGCAGCTACCGGACTAGCGTCCACAATGAGCAGTTCTTC.

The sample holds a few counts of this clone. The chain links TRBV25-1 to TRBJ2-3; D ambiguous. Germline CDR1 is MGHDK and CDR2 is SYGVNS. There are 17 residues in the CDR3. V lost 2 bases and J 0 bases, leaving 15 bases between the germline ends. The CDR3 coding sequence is TGTGCCAGCAGTGAAGCTGTTGGCATTCCTAGCACAGATACGCAGTATTTT. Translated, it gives CASSEAVGIPSTDTQYF.

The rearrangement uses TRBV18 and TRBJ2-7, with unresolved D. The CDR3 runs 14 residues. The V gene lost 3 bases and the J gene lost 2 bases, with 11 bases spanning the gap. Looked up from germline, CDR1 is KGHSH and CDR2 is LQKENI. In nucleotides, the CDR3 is TGTGCCAGCTCACCTGAGGAACCTCCCTACGAGCAGTACTTC. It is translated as CASSPEEPPYEQYF.

The DNA for the CDR3 is TGCGCCAGCAGCCAAGATCCAACCCCGGGGGAAGCGGACTACGAGCAGTACTTC. It codes for CASSQDPTPGEADYEQYF. The chain recombines TRBV4-1 with TRBJ2-7, with D perhaps matching TRBD2 (6 bases). Trimming took 0 bases from V and 3 from J, leaving 21 bases between them. The germline gives CDR1 MGHRA, CDR2 YSYEKL. This CDR3 is 18 amino acids long.

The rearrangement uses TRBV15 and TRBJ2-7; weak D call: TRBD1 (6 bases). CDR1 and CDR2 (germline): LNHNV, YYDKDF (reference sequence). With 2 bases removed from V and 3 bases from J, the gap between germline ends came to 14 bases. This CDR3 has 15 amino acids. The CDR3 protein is CATSRSRQVGYEQYF. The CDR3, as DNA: TGTGCCACCAGCAGATCAAGACAGGTGGGCTACGAGCAGTACTTC.

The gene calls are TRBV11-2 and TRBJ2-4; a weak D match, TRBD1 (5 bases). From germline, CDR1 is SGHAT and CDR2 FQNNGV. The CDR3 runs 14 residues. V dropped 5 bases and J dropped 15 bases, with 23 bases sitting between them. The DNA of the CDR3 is TGTGCCAGCAGCCGAGCTGGGGCAGAGACCCCTCTGTACTTC. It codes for CASSRAGAETPLYF. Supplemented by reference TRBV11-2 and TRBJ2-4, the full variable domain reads EAGVAQSPRYKIIEKRQSVAFWCNPISGHATLYWYQQILGQGPKLLIQFQNNGVVDDSQLPKDRFSAERLKGVDSTLKIQPAKLEDSAVYLCASSRAGAETPLYFGAGTRLSVL.

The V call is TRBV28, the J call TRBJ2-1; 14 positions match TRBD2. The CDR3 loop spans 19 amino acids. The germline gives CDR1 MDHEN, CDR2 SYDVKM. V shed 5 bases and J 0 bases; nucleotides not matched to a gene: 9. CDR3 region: CASSAGTSGSLSSYNEQFF. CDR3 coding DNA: TGTGCCAGCAGTGCCGGGACTAGCGGGAGCCTGAGCTCCTACAATGAGCAGTTCTTC.

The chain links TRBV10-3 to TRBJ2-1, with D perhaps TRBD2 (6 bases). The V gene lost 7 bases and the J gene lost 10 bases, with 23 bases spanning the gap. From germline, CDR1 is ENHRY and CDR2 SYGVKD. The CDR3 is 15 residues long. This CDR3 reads CAITSRGTEDVEQFF. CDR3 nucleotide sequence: TGTGCCATCACCTCACGCGGGACTGAAGACGTCGAGCAGTTCTTC.

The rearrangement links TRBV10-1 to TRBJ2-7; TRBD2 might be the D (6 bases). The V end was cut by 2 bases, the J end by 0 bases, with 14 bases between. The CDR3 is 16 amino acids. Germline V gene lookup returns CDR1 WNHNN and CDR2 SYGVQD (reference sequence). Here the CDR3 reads CASSEGSSGSSYEQYF. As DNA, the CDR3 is TGCGCCAGCAGTGAGGGGAGTAGCGGAAGCTCCTACGAGCAGTACTTC.

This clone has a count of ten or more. In DNA, the CDR3 is TGCGCCAGCAGCCAAGATCGAGGGAGTACCCAGTACTTC. Protein: CASSQDRGSTQYF. The rearrangement links TRBV4-3 to TRBJ2-5; TRBD2 might be the D (5 bases). The ends were cut back, 0 bases at V and 8 bases at J, with 10 bases in the middle. There are 13 residues in the CDR3. Germline CDR1 reads LGHNA; CDR2 reads YSLEER.

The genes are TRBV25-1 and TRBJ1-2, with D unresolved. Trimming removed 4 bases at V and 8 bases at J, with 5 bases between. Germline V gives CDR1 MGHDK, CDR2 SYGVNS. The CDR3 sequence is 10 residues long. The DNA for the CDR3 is TGTGCCAGCAGTGGACACGGCTACACCTTC. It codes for CASSGHGYTF.

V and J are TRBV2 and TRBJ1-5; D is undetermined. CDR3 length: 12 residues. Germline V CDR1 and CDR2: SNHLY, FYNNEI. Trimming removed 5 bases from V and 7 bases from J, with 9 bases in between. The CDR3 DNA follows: TGTGCCAGCAGTCCTCCTGGCCAGCCCCAGCATTTT. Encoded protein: CASSPPGQPQHF.

The CDR3 here is CASSLWSRGELFF. Here the CDR3 DNA reads TGTGCCAGCAGTTTATGGTCGCGGGGGGAGCTGTTTTTT. The chain links TRBV27 to TRBJ2-2; D remains unclear. The V gene's germline CDR1 is MNHEY and CDR2 SMNVEV (reference sequence). Trimming cost V 1 base and J 8 bases, with 8 bases left between them. The CDR3 extends over 13 amino acids.

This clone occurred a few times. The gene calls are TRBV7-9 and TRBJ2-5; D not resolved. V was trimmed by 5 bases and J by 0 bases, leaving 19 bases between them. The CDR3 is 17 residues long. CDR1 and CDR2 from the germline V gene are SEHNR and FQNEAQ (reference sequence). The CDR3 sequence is CASSPAVGHRHQETQYF. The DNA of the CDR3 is TGTGCCAGCAGCCCCGCGGTGGGTCACCGACACCAAGAGACCCAGTACTTC.

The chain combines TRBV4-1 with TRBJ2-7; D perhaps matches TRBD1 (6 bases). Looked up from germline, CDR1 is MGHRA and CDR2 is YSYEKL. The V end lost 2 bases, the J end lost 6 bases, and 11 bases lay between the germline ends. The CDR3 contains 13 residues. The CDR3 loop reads CASSQSQGREQYF. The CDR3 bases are TGCGCCAGCAGCCAATCACAGGGTCGCGAGCAGTACTTC.

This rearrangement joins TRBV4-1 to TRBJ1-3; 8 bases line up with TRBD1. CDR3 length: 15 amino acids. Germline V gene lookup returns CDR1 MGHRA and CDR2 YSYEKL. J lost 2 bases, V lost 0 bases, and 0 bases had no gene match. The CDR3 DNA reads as TGCGCCAGCAGCCAAGAGGGACAGGCTGGAAACACCATATATTTT. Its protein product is CASSQEGQAGNTIYF.

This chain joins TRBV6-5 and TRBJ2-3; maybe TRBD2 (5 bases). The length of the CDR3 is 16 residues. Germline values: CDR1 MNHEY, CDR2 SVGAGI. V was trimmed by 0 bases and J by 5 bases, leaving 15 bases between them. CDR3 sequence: CASSYSYRGPQDTQYF. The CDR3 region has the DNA TGTGCCAGCAGTTACTCGTACCGCGGGCCCCAAGATACGCAGTATTTT.

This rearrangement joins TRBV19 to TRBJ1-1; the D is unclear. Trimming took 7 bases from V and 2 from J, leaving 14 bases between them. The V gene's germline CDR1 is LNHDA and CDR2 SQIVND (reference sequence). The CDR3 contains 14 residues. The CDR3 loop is CASTPKTRNTEAFF. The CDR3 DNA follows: TGTGCCAGTACCCCAAAAACGAGAAACACTGAAGCTTTCTTT.

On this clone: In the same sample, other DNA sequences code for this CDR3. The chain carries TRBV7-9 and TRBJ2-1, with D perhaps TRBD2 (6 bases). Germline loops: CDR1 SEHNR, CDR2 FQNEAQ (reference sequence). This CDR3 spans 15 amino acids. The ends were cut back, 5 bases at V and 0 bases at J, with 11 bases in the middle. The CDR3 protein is CASSPRGSSYNEQFF. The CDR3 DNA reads TGTGCCAGCAGCCCACGGGGGAGCTCCTACAATGAGCAGTTCTTC. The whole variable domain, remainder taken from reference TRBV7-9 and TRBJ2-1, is DTGVSQNPRHKITKRGQNVTFRCDPISEHNRLYWYRQTLGQGPEFLTYFQNEAQLEKSRLLSDRFSAERPKGSFSTLEIQRTEQGDSAMYLCASSPRGSSYNEQFFGPGTRLTVL.

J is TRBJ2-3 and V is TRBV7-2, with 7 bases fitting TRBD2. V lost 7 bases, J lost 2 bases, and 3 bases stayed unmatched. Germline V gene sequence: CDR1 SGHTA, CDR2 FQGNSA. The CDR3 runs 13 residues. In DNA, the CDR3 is TGTGCCAGCACCGGACTAGTCACAGATACGCAGTATTTT. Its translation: CASTGLVTDTQYF. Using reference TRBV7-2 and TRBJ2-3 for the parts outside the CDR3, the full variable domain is GAGVSQSPSNKVTEKGKDVELRCDPISGHTALYWYRQSLGQGLEFLIYFQGNSAPDKSGLPSDRFSAERTGGSVSTLTIQRTQQEDSAVYLCASTGLVTDTQYFGPGTRLTVL.

CDR3 nucleotides: TGTGCCAGCAGTCCTCCAGATTCACCCCTCCACTTT. Amino acid sequence: CASSPPDSPLHF. This chain links TRBV28 with TRBJ1-6; D unresolved. The length of the CDR3 is 12 residues. Trimming removed 5 bases at V and 8 bases at J, with 7 bases between. The germline V gene has CDR1 MDHEN and CDR2 SYDVKM.

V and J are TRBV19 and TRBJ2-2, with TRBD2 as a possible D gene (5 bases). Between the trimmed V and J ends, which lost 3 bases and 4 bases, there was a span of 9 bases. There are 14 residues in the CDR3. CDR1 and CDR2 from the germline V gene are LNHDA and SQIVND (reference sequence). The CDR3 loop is CASSIPGITGELFF. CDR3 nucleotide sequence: TGTGCCAGTAGTATCCCGGGAATCACCGGGGAGCTGTTTTTT.

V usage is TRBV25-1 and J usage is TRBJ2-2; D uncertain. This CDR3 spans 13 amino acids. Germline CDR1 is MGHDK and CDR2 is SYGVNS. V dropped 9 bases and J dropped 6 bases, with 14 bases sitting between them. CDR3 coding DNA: TGTGCCAGTTCACGGGTACCCCCCGGGGAGCTGTTTTTT. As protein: CASSRVPPGELFF.

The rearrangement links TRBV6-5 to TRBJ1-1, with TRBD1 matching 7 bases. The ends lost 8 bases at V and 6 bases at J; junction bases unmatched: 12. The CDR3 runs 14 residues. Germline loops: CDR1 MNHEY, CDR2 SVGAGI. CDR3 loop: CASGAGGRSAEAFF. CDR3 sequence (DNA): TGTGCCAGCGGCGCAGGGGGACGTTCCGCTGAAGCTTTCTTT.